This T cell receptor beta chain stems from a study of blood T cell repertoires in COVID-19. Across the study: Italy, Spain and the United States were the sources of the convalescent and acute COVID-19 samples. In each case, the material was cDNA or gDNA derived from T cells, B-cell-depleted T cells, or PBMCs.

The trim removed 6 bases at V and 8 bases at J, leaving 6 bases unmatched. There are 13 residues in the CDR3. The germline gives CDR1 MNHEY, CDR2 SVGAGI. In the original analysis: Amplification from reference gene primers served as the basis for estimated nucleated cell counts. Repertoires were generated with immunoSEQ multiplex PCR, while TCRdb's copy carries only in-frame clones and drops some. The V and J calls and the clone size are those of that table, but D and trimming were determined from the DNA. The data contain fewer than 40,000 clones, 89% of them singletons. The chain carries TRBV6-5 and TRBJ1-2; 10 positions match TRBD1. Source material: peripheral blood. The clonotype was recovered from a man older than 75 with acute or convalescent COVID-19. The CDR3 loop reads CASRRQGAEGYTF. As DNA, the CDR3 is TGTGCCAGCAGACGACAGGGGGCGGAGGGCTACACCTTC.